These 8 T cell receptor beta chains were sequenced from one sample in a study of T cell repertoires in cytomegalovirus infection. TCRdb itself ran the reads through MiXCR, one entry per CDR3 protein. In the table there are about 230,000 distinct CDR3 sequences, 22% of which are singletons. The sample taken for sequencing was CD8+ T cells from PBMCs. The receptors come from a human donor in good health (CMV status not recorded). Some clones in this sample may be carry-over from other donors' samples.

This clonotype was counted only a few times. This chain links TRBV7-4 with TRBJ1-6; D unresolved. The CDR3 is 14 amino acids. The germline V gene encodes CDR1 SGHVT and CDR2 SQSDAQ. V was clipped by 1 base and J by 6 bases, with 7 bases between them. The CDR3 DNA reads TGTGCCAGCAGCTTAGTGGCGGGTAATTCACCCCTCCACTTT. This sequence encodes CASSLVAGNSPLHF.

This clonotype showed up just a few times. CDR3 DNA: TGTGCCAGCAGCCCCTCTAGCATTCGGGAGCAGTTCTTC. Translated, it gives CASSPSSIREQFF. The rearrangement joins TRBV3-1 to TRBJ2-1, with D possibly TRBD2 on 5 matching bases. V lost 4 bases, J lost 10 bases, and 14 bases lay in between. This CDR3 is built from 13 residues. Germline loops: CDR1 LGHDT, CDR2 YNNKEL (reference sequence).

In its sample, this clonotype was seen a few times. The V call is TRBV7-2, the J call TRBJ2-5; D unresolved. In germline, CDR1 is SGHTA, CDR2 FQGNSA. V lost 2 bases to trimming and J lost 3 bases, with 7 bases between them. The CDR3 sequence is 13 residues long. CDR3 in amino acids: CASSLPWEETQYF. Written as DNA, the CDR3 is TGTGCCAGCAGCTTACCCTGGGAAGAGACCCAGTACTTC.

Notes on this clonotype: A read error may produce the germline difference seen at one junction end. The rearrangement links TRBV28 to TRBJ1-6, with D uncertain. CDR1 and CDR2 (germline): MDHEN, SYDVKM. The CDR3 consists of 17 residues. The CDR3 nucleotides are TGTGCCAGCAGATTATCGCAGTTTAGCTCCTATAATTCACCCCTCCACTTT. Its protein product is CASRLSQFSSYNSPLHF.

The chain has TRBV4-1 and TRBJ2-7, with 9 bases aligning to TRBD1. V lost 4 bases and J lost 6; bases outside the gene matches: 7. This CDR3 is built from 14 residues. CDR1 is MGHRA and CDR2 is YSYEKL in the germline V gene. The DNA of the CDR3 is TGCGCCAGCAGCCTTTTTGACAGGGGGGGCGAGCAGTACTTC. Translation: CASSLFDRGGEQYF.

This clonotype has just a few counts. The chain employs TRBV5-5 and TRBJ1-2, with 9 nucleotides matching TRBD1. V was clipped by 3 bases and J by 8 bases; unmatched bases: 17. There are 17 residues in the CDR3. Germline V lookup: CDR1 SGHKS, CDR2 YYEKEE (reference sequence). The CDR3 loop reads CASSSHWEGTGINGYTF. CDR3 nucleotide sequence: TGTGCCAGCAGCTCCCATTGGGAGGGGACAGGGATTAACGGCTACACCTTC.

There are many counts of this clonotype. The V call is TRBV6-6, the J call TRBJ2-5; D gene unclear. The CDR3 is 11 residues long. The V end was cut by 4 bases, the J end by 5 bases, with 5 bases between. Germline lookup yields CDR1 MNHNY and CDR2 SVGAGI (reference sequence). CDR3 region: CASSWVETQYF. The CDR3 DNA follows: TGTGCCAGCAGTTGGGTGGAGACCCAGTACTTC.

As regards this clonotype: This likely comes from a read error, as the CDR3 has no conserved phenylalanine or tryptophan at its end. The rearrangement uses TRBV29-1 and TRBJ2-1, with TRBD2 matching over 10 bases. Germline V CDR1 and CDR2: SQVTM, ANQGSEA. The CDR3 has 17 residues. J was trimmed by 4 bases and V by 1 base; bases with no gene match: 10. The CDR3: CSVEGTSSGGVYNEQFY. The CDR3 DNA reads TGCAGCGTTGAAGGGACCTCTAGCGGGGGAGTGTACAATGAGCAGTTCTAC.